The subject of this entry is one TCR beta chain. Measured with immunoSEQ multiplex PCR; TCRdb has only the in-frame clones, and not every one. The top ten clones hold approximately 10% of a sample with about 88,000 clones, 88% of them seen once. The data are from a study of blood T cell repertoires in COVID-19. The sample consisted of peripheral blood. The receptor's source is a man aged 80 or over with acute or convalescent COVID-19.

CDR3: CASSQAGGAYGYTF. CDR3 sequence (DNA): TGTGCCAGCAGCCAAGCAGGGGGCGCCTATGGCTACACCTTC. J is TRBJ1-2 and V is TRBV3-1 (or the pseudogene TRBV3-2); 8 nucleotides agree with TRBD1. The CDR3 spans 14 residues. V lost 1 base and J lost 4; bases outside the gene matches: 2. Germline CDR1 is LGHDT and CDR2 is YNNKEL (reference sequence).